The 13 T cell receptor beta chains below all came from one sample that was sequenced in a study of cytomegalovirus exposure and HLA in healthy donors. Researchers ran the PCR with 60 Vbeta and 13 Jbeta primers. Clones were sequenced by immunoSEQ multiplex PCR, and TCRdb holds only the in-frame ones, with some missing. The sample has about 180,000 clones, 70% to 80% seen once. Sequencing was carried out using PBMCs. Receptor source: a woman in her thirties or forties in good health and CMV-seronegative.

V usage is TRBV7-2 and J usage is TRBJ2-4, with D tentatively TRBD2 (6 bases). V lost 0 bases and J lost 14, with 26 bases in between. The CDR3 extends over 17 amino acids. Germline CDR1 and CDR2: SGHTA and FQGNSA. The CDR3 bases are TGTGCCAGCAGCTTAGCGGTGGTGTGGGACTTGGGTGGTGAGGAGTACTTC. Amino acid sequence: CASSLAVVWDLGGEEYF.

The CDR3 sequence: CASSSPTDWKAYYEQYF. The CDR3 nucleotides are TGTGCCAGCAGTTCCCCAACCGACTGGAAAGCTTACTACGAGCAGTACTTC. The chain joins TRBV28 to TRBJ2-7; no definite D call. This CDR3 has 17 amino acids. V was clipped by 4 bases and J by 3 bases, with 22 bases between them. From germline, CDR1 is MDHEN and CDR2 SYDVKM.

This clone appeared once. The CDR3 region is CASSKGARTEAFF. The CDR3 bases are TGTGCCAGCAGCAAAGGGGCCCGGACTGAAGCTTTCTTT. V gene TRBV6-1 combines with J gene TRBJ1-1, with D possibly matching TRBD1 (5 bases). Germline lookup yields CDR1 MNHNS and CDR2 SASEGT. Trimming removed 6 bases from V and 5 bases from J, with 13 bases in between. CDR3 length: 13 amino acids.

The chain links TRBV7-3 to TRBJ2-3; D gene unclear. CDR1 and CDR2 (germline): SGHTA, FQGTGA. CDR3 size: 13 residues. The V gene lost 5 bases and the J gene lost 2 bases, with 8 bases spanning the gap. CDR3 in amino acids: CASSPRYTDTQYF. The CDR3 nucleotides are TGTGCCAGCAGCCCCCGGTACACAGATACGCAGTATTTT.

This rearrangement joins TRBV29-1 to TRBJ1-1; D gene uncertain. CDR3 length: 12 residues. V lost 1 base, J lost 4 bases, and 7 bases lay in between. Germline CDR1 SQVTM, CDR2 ANQGSEA. The CDR3 spells CSVEVGSTEAFF. The DNA of the CDR3 is TGCAGCGTTGAAGTGGGCAGCACTGAAGCTTTCTTT.

This chain joins TRBV14 and TRBJ2-7; 10 bases match TRBD2. This CDR3 comprises 16 residues. V lost 0 bases to trimming and J lost 7 bases; unmatched junction nucleotides: 9. Per the germline V gene, CDR1 is SGHDN and CDR2 is FVKESK. The CDR3 DNA follows: TGTGCCAGCAGCCAAGATAAAAGCGGGAGGGCCGGTGAGCAGTACTTC. Its translation: CASSQDKSGRAGEQYF.

This rearrangement joins TRBV9 to TRBJ2-1; D perhaps matches TRBD1 (5 bases). Germline-derived CDR1 and CDR2 are SGDLS and YYNGEE. With 2 bases removed from V and 4 bases from J, the gap between germline ends came to 10 bases. This CDR3 has 14 amino acids. The CDR3 nucleotides are TGTGCCAGCAGCGTGGCACAGGCATACAATGAGCAGTTCTTC. Translation: CASSVAQAYNEQFF.

The gene calls are TRBV6-5 and TRBJ2-5, with D possibly being TRBD2 (5 bases). The J call could be wrong; TRBJ2-7 is a better fit for the DNA end. This CDR3 has 12 residues. From germline, CDR1 is MNHEY and CDR2 SVGAGI. Here the CDR3 reads CASSYGESEQYF. CDR3 nucleotides: TGTGCCAGCAGTTACGGGGAGAGCGAGCAGTACTTC.

V usage is TRBV5-1 and J usage is TRBJ1-1, with TRBD1 matching over 7 bases. V shed 4 bases and J 0 bases; nucleotides not matched to a gene: 9. Germline CDR1 is SGHRS and CDR2 is YFSETQ. This CDR3 spans 16 amino acids. The chain's CDR3 is CASSPLTGIMNTEAFF. CDR3 in DNA: TGCGCCAGCAGCCCGTTGACAGGGATAATGAACACTGAAGCTTTCTTT.

V and J are TRBV14 and TRBJ1-1; 9 positions match TRBD1. The CDR3 totals 15 residues. V trimming: 3 bases; J trimming: 4 bases; junction bases outside the gene matches: 6. The germline V gene has CDR1 SGHDN and CDR2 FVKESK. DNA of the CDR3: TGTGCCAGCAGCCACAGGGGACAGGGAGGCACTGAAGCTTTCTTT. The encoded protein is CASSHRGQGGTEAFF.

As for this clone: At the DNA level, this CDR3 is encoded by other sequences in the same sample as well. The rearrangement links TRBV7-8 to TRBJ1-2; 10 bases fit TRBD1. The germline V gene encodes CDR1 SGHVS and CDR2 FQNEAQ. The CDR3 contains 14 residues. Trimming took 1 base from V and 5 from J; bases not matched to a gene: 1. CDR3 sequence: CASSLGDRGYGYTF. The CDR3 DNA sequence: TGTGCCAGCAGCTTAGGGGACAGGGGATATGGCTACACCTTC.

This clone has only a few counts. V usage is TRBV11-1 and J usage is TRBJ2-1, with a tentative D call TRBD2 (5 bases). CDR3 length: 16 residues. CDR1 is SGHAT and CDR2 is FQDESV in the germline V gene (reference sequence). Trimming removed 4 bases at V and 7 bases at J, with 20 bases between. The CDR3 reads CASSSFPAGRGNEQFF. In DNA, the CDR3 is TGTGCCAGCAGCTCCTTTCCGGCGGGCCGAGGAAATGAGCAGTTCTTC.

The V gene is TRBV6-1, the J gene TRBJ2-5; the D gene is possibly TRBD2 (5 bases). Germline values: CDR1 MNHNS, CDR2 SASEGT. The CDR3 is 15 residues long. The V and J ends lost 2 bases and 3 bases respectively, with 13 bases between them. As DNA, the CDR3 is TGTGCCAGCAGTGAACGGGCGTTAGCGAAAGAGACCCAGTACTTC. Translation: CASSERALAKETQYF.